One sample yielded the 18 T cell receptor beta chains listed below, sequenced in a study of post-analysis software for immune sequencing data (dated by TCRdb to the mid-2010s). The research as a whole found: About 5 TRBV segments, including TRBV5-6, TRBV5-1 and TRBV20-1, were significantly more frequent in patients than controls.

Their cognate antigens are unknown. Libraries were constructed by PCR. For sequencing, an Illumina HiSeq 2500 was employed. To reduce PCR and sequencing biases, unique molecular identifiers were built into the TCR beta cDNA libraries. The public sequencing data were trimmed at Q25 with fastp and processed into clonotypes with MiXCR by TCRdb, which kept only in-frame beta chains. Each record represents a unique CDR3 protein, reported with the most common genes and DNA among its rows. The sample yields roughly 700,000 distinct CDR3 sequences; about 27% were counted once. More than 0.45% of the sample comes from the top ten. Sequencing was done on a sample of blood. These receptor sequences come from a girl aged 5 to 17 with multiple sclerosis.

The gene calls are TRBV9 and TRBJ1-1, with TRBD1 identical over 7 bases. Germline CDR1 is SGDLS and CDR2 is YYNGEE. J gave up 6 bases and V 0 bases, and 2 bases lay outside the gene matches. CDR3 length equals 13 residues. The CDR3 DNA follows: TGTGCCAGCAGCGTAGACAGGGGCGCTGAAGCTTTCTTT. Its protein is CASSVDRGAEAFF.

This clonotype appeared a few times. This chain connects TRBV28 to TRBJ2-7, with D uncertain. The CDR3 runs to 11 residues. V lost 7 bases and J lost 5, with 9 bases in between. CDR1 and CDR2 from the germline V gene are MDHEN and SYDVKM. Written as DNA, the CDR3 is TGTGCCAGCACTGAGTCCCACGAGCAGTACTTC. Translation: CASTESHEQYF.

This clonotype was detected only a few times. V usage is TRBV20-1 and J usage is TRBJ2-7; TRBD2 aligns across 7 bases. The CDR3 totals 16 residues. The germline V gene encodes CDR1 DFQATT and CDR2 SNEGSKA (reference sequence). The V gene end was trimmed by 1 base and the J gene end by 4 bases; junction bases not matched to a gene: 13. The chain's CDR3 is CSARAHLGSSGYEQYF. Here the CDR3 DNA reads TGCAGTGCTAGAGCTCACCTTGGGTCTAGCGGTTACGAGCAGTACTTC.

This chain links TRBV24-1 with TRBJ1-2, with D unclear. Trimming stripped 7 bases from V and 0 bases from J, with 8 bases between. Germline V gene lookup returns CDR1 KGHDR and CDR2 SFDVKD. The CDR3 spans 13 residues. Here the CDR3 DNA reads TGTGCCACCAGCCTTGGGTCTAACTATGGCTACACCTTC. Residues: CATSLGSNYGYTF.

The genes are TRBV12-3 or TRBV12-4 and TRBJ1-2; D is ambiguous. CDR3 length equals 15 residues. V was cut by 7 bases and J by 8 bases, with 23 bases left in between. CDR3 residues: CASKPTTSALRGYTF. The CDR3 DNA reads as TGTGCCAGCAAGCCGACAACTTCAGCATTGCGGGGCTACACCTTC.

The chain links TRBV20-1 to TRBJ2-7; the match to TRBD2 covers 7 bases. Unmatched junction bases numbered 9, after V lost 7 bases and J lost 0 bases. Germline V gene data show CDR1 as DFQATT and CDR2 as SNEGSKA (reference sequence). The CDR3 covers 14 residues. CDR3 sequence (DNA): TGCAGTGGTAGGGAGCGGGGTTACTCCTACGAGCAGTACTTC. The encoded protein is CSGRERGYSYEQYF.

The rearrangement links TRBV11-2 to TRBJ1-2; D is possibly TRBD1 (5 bases). The ends were cut back, 8 bases at V and 4 bases at J, with 11 bases in the middle. The CDR3 covers 12 residues. Looked up from germline, CDR1 is SGHAT and CDR2 is FQNNGV. The DNA of the CDR3 is TGTGCCAGCGCCGGGGGGTTCTATGGCTACACCTTC. Amino acid sequence: CASAGGFYGYTF.

This clonotype came up many times. The rearrangement joins TRBV29-1 to TRBJ2-1, with D maybe TRBD2 (5 bases). The germline CDR1 and CDR2 sequences are SQVTM and ANQGSEA. V shed 7 bases and J shed 0 bases, with 10 bases lying between them. The CDR3 has 13 amino acids. The CDR3 DNA follows: TGCAGCGCCGGGGTGGGCTCCTACAATGAGCAGTTCTTC. Translating it yields CSAGVGSYNEQFF.

This clonotype was seen a few times. V is TRBV5-1 and J is TRBJ2-7; 8 bases are shared with TRBD1. After removal of 4 bases from V and 0 bases from J, the junction contained 6 bases not matched to a gene. CDR3 size: 15 residues. Germline CDR1 reads SGHRS; CDR2 reads YFSETQ. CDR3 region: CASSARQGTSYEQYF. DNA for the CDR3: TGCGCCAGCAGCGCACGACAGGGGACCTCCTACGAGCAGTACTTC.

The V and J genes are TRBV20-1 and TRBJ2-7, with D possibly TRBD2 on 6 matching bases. V lost 1 base to trimming and J lost 0 bases, with 19 bases between them. CDR3 size: 17 residues. Per the germline V gene, CDR1 is DFQATT and CDR2 is SNEGSKA (reference sequence). The CDR3 sequence is CSARAIGGTLNSYEQYF. CDR3 nucleotides: TGCAGTGCTAGAGCGATTGGGGGGACTTTGAACTCCTACGAGCAGTACTTC.

V is TRBV24-1 and J is TRBJ2-5, with D perhaps matching TRBD1 or TRBD2 (6 bases each). The CDR3 spans 17 residues. Trimming removed 1 base at V and 5 bases at J, with 19 bases between. Looked up from germline, CDR1 is KGHDR and CDR2 is SFDVKD. The CDR3 sequence is CATSDLGTNQGGETQYF. The CDR3 region has the DNA TGTGCCACCAGTGATTTAGGCACCAATCAAGGGGGGGAGACCCAGTACTTC.

This clonotype was counted between two and nine times. The genes are TRBV7-9 and TRBJ2-1; D not resolved. Germline-derived CDR1 and CDR2 are SEHNR and FQNEAQ (reference sequence). The ends were cut back, 5 bases at V and 3 bases at J, with 17 bases in the middle. The CDR3 sequence is 16 residues long. The CDR3 region has the DNA TGTGCCAGCAGCACTCCACTACCATCTCGCTACAATGAGCAGTTCTTC. Translation: CASSTPLPSRYNEQFF. Based on the CDR3 plus reference TRBV7-9 and TRBJ2-1, the full variable domain is DTGVSQNPRHKITKRGQNVTFRCDPISEHNRLYWYRQTLGQGPEFLTYFQNEAQLEKSRLLSDRFSAERPKGSFSTLEIQRTEQGDSAMYLCASSTPLPSRYNEQFFGPGTRLTVL.

This clonotype has a handful of counts. The rearrangement joins TRBV20-1 to TRBJ2-1; possibly TRBD1 for D (6 bases). The CDR3 covers 15 residues. Trimming left V 5 bases short and J 4 bases short, with 18 bases between. Germline V gene data show CDR1 as DFQATT and CDR2 as SNEGSKA (reference sequence). CDR3 loop: CSARRQASWYNEQFF. CDR3 DNA: TGCAGTGCTCGAAGACAGGCGAGCTGGTACAATGAGCAGTTCTTC.

This rearrangement joins TRBV5-5 to TRBJ2-5; unclear D gene. Germline values: CDR1 SGHKS, CDR2 YYEKEE (reference sequence). This CDR3 is built from 16 residues. Deletions cut 1 base from V and 5 bases from J, with 18 bases between. CDR3 bases: TGTGCCAGCAGCTTGTGGGTTAGCCCCTCAGCGGAGACCCAGTACTTC. This translates into CASSLWVSPSAETQYF.

The J gene is TRBJ2-7, the V gene TRBV27, with D perhaps matching TRBD2 (7 bases). With 2 bases removed from V and 3 bases from J, the gap between germline ends came to 14 bases. The CDR3 has 15 residues. The germline V gene encodes CDR1 MNHEY and CDR2 SMNVEV (reference sequence). The chain's CDR3 is CASSLGGGTIYEQYF. CDR3 bases: TGTGCCAGCAGTTTAGGGGGGGGCACAATCTACGAGCAGTACTTC.

The V call is TRBV11-2, the J call TRBJ2-4; D gene uncertain. The CDR3 is 14 amino acids. Germline assignment: CDR1 SGHAT and CDR2 FQNNGV. Trimming stripped 4 bases from V and 0 bases from J, with 7 bases between. For the CDR3, the DNA is TGTGCCAGCAGCTCCCCTCGAGCCAAAAACATTCAGTACTTC. This sequence encodes CASSSPRAKNIQYF.

The chain carries TRBV7-2 and TRBJ2-5; D not certain. V was cut by 5 bases and J by 5 bases, with 12 bases left in between. CDR1 is SGHTA and CDR2 is FQGNSA in the germline V gene. This CDR3 spans 13 amino acids. The chain's CDR3 is CASSPLMGETQYF. Here the CDR3 DNA reads TGTGCCAGCAGCCCCTTGATGGGCGAGACCCAGTACTTC.

This clonotype was detected ten times or more. This chain joins TRBV5-6 and TRBJ2-4; TRBD2 matches 7 bases. V lost 4 bases, J lost 8 bases, and 12 bases stayed unmatched. Germline V lookup: CDR1 SGHDT, CDR2 YYEEEE. The CDR3 extends over 15 amino acids. This chain's CDR3 is CASSGRASPRDIQYF. The CDR3 coding sequence is TGTGCCAGCAGCGGGAGGGCTAGCCCTCGGGACATTCAGTACTTC.